The sequence of this T cell receptor beta chain was determined in a study of graft-versus-host responses after intestinal transplantation. Study-level information: As for transplant type, recipients had multivisceral, liver-intestinal, or isolated intestinal grafts. Anti-thymocyte globulin was used for induction in all recipients, who then took tacrolimus and steroids for about three years.

Germline CDR1 is SGDLS and CDR2 is YYNGEE. This CDR3 has 15 residues. Germline trimming cut 3 bases from V and 5 bases from J; bases unmatched to any gene: 4. Broader study findings: High graft-versus-host to host-versus-graft T cell clonal ratios marked allografts of patients with graft-donor macrochimerism. Present in recipient marrow, GvH clones included some that appeared first in ileum or blood.

Note on this clone: No antigen is known for it.

The table came from immunoSEQ multiplex PCR; TCRdb's copy has only in-frame clones and leaves some out. The data show tens of thousands of clones, about 92% seen once. This specimen was PBMCs, taken 98 days after intestinal transplantation. The V call is TRBV9, the J call TRBJ2-1, with 11 positions matching TRBD1. The clonotype originates from a human patient who received an intestinal transplant, so some T cells may come from the graft donor. CDR3 amino acids: CASSGDRGVDNEQFF. The CDR3 region has the DNA TGTGCCAGCAGCGGGGACAGGGGGGTCGACAATGAGCAGTTCTTC.